This T cell receptor (beta chain) is drawn from a study of blood T cells in healthy people across ages. Sample-barcoded 5' priming and a J-beta primer mix drove a second PCR of about 6 to 12 cycles. TCRdb reprocessed the 5' RACE reads via MiXCR and lists one record per CDR3 protein. This table holds around 990,000 distinct CDR3 sequences, about 25% found once. V lost 0 bases and J lost 6, with 12 bases in between. The CDR3 covers 13 residues. Germline values: CDR1 DFQATT, CDR2 SNEGSKA (reference sequence). Whenever a sample was processed, at least 7 million PBMCs were isolated. These data were also reused for a study on T cells of mothers and their children. That study adds: cDNA was synthesized from all extracted RNA at about 1.4 ug per reaction. Each child gave some 3 million TCR beta CDR3 reads (each mother, over 9.5 million). Related mother-child pairs shared marginally more repertoire than unrelated pairs, though not significantly.

V usage is TRBV20-1 and J usage is TRBJ2-7, with D possibly being TRBD1 or TRBD2 (5 bases each). This TCR was recovered from a girl aged 2-10 years in good health. Sample: blood. This chain's CDR3 is CSARDRLRGEQYF. CDR3 bases: TGCAGTGCTAGAGATCGACTAAGGGGCGAGCAGTACTTC.